These T cell receptor beta chains were read from a single sample in a study of radiotherapy plus CTLA-4 blockade in lung cancer. The repertoire was sequenced with immunoSEQ multiplex PCR; TCRdb's copy has only in-frame clones and lacks some. The table records tens of thousands of clones, around four fifths of them present only once. The source material was peripheral blood, sampled from a patient treated with radiotherapy plus ipilimumab. The receptors come from a human donor with non-small cell lung cancer who had stable disease on radiotherapy plus ipilimumab. CDR3s include the opening cysteine and the closing phenylalanine or tryptophan. Each record gives: J gene, clone size, CDR3 length, D gene, V gene, CDR3 DNA, CDR3 protein. A D gene is named only where the DNA matches it firmly. Clone size is given for some rows only: seen once, a few or many times, or a class if the clone is expanded.

TRBJ1-2	.	13	.	TRBV6-5	TGTGCCAGCAGTTACTCGGCAGCCTATGGCTACACCTTC	CASSYSAAYGYTF
TRBJ1-2	.	14	.	TRBV5-1	TGCGCCAGCCGCTTCTCCGGGACTAACTATGGCTACACCTTC	CASRFSGTNYGYTF
TRBJ2-3	.	15	TRBD1	TRBV30	TGTGCCTGGAATGCGGGCAGGGGGCGTTCAGATACGCAGTATTTT	CAWNAGRGRSDTQYF
TRBJ1-2	few	14	TRBD1	TRBV7-2	TGTGCCAGCAGCTACTCGACAGGGGGCTCTGGCTACACCTTC	CASSYSTGGSGYTF
TRBJ1-2	few	14	.	TRBV29-1	TGCAGCGCCTCCCCTCAGGGTTCCAACTATGGCTACACCTTC	CSASPQGSNYGYTF
TRBJ2-6	once	16	.	TRBV5-5	TGTGCCAGCAGCTTCGGAGTTCTCACTGGGGCCAACGTCCTGACTTTC	CASSFGVLTGANVLTF
TRBJ1-1	once	13	.	TRBV7-3	TGTGCCAGCAGCTTATTTTTGAACACTGAAGCTTTCTTT	CASSLFLNTEAFF
TRBJ1-2	.	14	.	TRBV7-2	TGTGCCAGCAGCTTGGTACAGCTTAACTATGGCTACACCTTC	CASSLVQLNYGYTF
TRBJ2-1	.	14	.	TRBV7-8	TGTGCCACCGAGGGGGGGGATTTCAACAATGAGCAGTTCTTC	CATEGGDFNNEQFF
TRBJ2-5	.	14	TRBD1	TRBV10-1	TGCGCCAGCAGTGAGACGGGACAGCGGGAGACCCAGTACTTC	CASSETGQRETQYF
TRBJ2-7	.	14	.	TRBV5-1	TGCGCCAGCAGCTTTAAGACAGGGAGGTACGAGCAGTACTTC	CASSFKTGRYEQYF
TRBJ1-4	few	15	.	TRBV4-1	TGCGCCAGCAGCCTCGTCAAGGGCCAAGGAGAAAAACTGTTTTTT	CASSLVKGQGEKLFF
TRBJ2-1	.	14	.	TRBV6-5	TGTGCCAGCAACCGGGAAAGGAGTTACAATGAGCAGTTCTTC	CASNRERSYNEQFF
TRBJ1-1	.	14	.	TRBV7-2	TGTGCCAGCAGCCCTGGGACATCGAACACTGAAGCTTTCTTT	CASSPGTSNTEAFF
TRBJ2-2	.	17	.	TRBV7-2	TGTGCCAGCAGCTTACAGTCGGCGGGGTACGGGACCGGGGAGCTGTTTTTT	CASSLQSAGYGTGELFF
TRBJ1-5	.	17	TRBD1	TRBV29-1	TGCAGCGTTACCACGGGACAGGGTTTTTATAGCAATCAGCCCCAGCATTTT	CSVTTGQGFYSNQPQHF
TRBJ2-7	few	15	TRBD2	TRBV7-6	TGTGCCAGCAGCTTAGTGGGGACTAGCGATGGCGAGCAGTACTTC	CASSLVGTSDGEQYF
TRBJ2-7	.	16	.	TRBV5-1	TGCGCCAGCAGCCCCGGGGGGCGGGGGAAGTTCAACGAGCAGTACTTC	CASSPGGRGKFNEQYF
TRBJ2-1	.	17	TRBD2	TRBV18	TGTGCCAGCTCACCCCCGGGGACTAGAGTCCGAGACAATGAGCAGTTCTTC	CASSPPGTRVRDNEQFF
TRBJ2-7	few	14	.	TRBV7-3	TGTGCCAGCAGCAAGGACAGCCCGTTGTTCGAGCAGTACTTC	CASSKDSPLFEQYF